This T cell receptor (beta chain) is from a study of OX40 agonist ivuxolimab in advanced cancers. Study information: Every 2 weeks, patients received ivuxolimab intravenously, dosed at 0.01 to 10 mg/kg. Age averaged roughly 60 years (range roughly 23 to 79), and roughly 82% were male.

The data were produced by immunoSEQ multiplex PCR, yet TCRdb's version contains in-frame clones alone and is incomplete. The sample carries about 83,000 clones, about 88% recorded once. Comments on this clone: The antigen is unknown.

V was clipped by 5 bases and J by 3 bases, with 11 bases between them. CDR1 and CDR2 from the germline V gene are MNHNS and SASEGT. The CDR3 is 14 amino acids. Overall study findings and caveats: Clonal expansion was among the lowest in partial responders at 0.1-3.0 mg/kg, especially CD8+. Both blood CD4+ and CD8+ T cells showed clonal growth by week 6 at 0.1 to 3.0 mg/kg.

The input for sequencing was CD4+ or CD8+ T cells sorted from blood, taken in a trial of the OX40 agonist ivuxolimab. The J gene is TRBJ1-5, the V gene TRBV6-1; D gene ambiguous. This sequence was found in an adult with an advanced solid tumor such as melanoma, head and neck, liver or kidney cancer. The CDR3, as DNA: TGTGCCAGCAGTCCCGGGCATCACAATCAGCCCCAGCATTTT. This gives the protein CASSPGHHNQPQHF.